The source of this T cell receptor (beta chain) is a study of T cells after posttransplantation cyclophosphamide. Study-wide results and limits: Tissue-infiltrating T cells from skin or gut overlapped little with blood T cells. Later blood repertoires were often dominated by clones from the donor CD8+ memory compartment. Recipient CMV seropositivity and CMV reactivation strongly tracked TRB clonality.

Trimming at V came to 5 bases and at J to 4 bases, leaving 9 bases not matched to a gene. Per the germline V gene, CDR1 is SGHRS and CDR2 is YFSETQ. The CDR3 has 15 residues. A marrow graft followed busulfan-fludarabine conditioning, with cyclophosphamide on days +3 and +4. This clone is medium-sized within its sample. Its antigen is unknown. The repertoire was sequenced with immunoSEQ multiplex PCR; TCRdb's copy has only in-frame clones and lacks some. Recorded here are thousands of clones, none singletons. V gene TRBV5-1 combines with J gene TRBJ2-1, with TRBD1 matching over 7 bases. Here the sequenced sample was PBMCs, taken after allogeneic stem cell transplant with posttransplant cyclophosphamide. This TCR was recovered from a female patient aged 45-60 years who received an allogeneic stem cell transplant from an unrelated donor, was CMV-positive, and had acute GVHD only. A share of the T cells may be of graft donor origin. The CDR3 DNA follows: TGCGCCAGCAGGATAGGGACAGCGGTATACAATGAGCAGTTCTTC. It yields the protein CASRIGTAVYNEQFF.